This TCR beta chain was profiled in a study of Graves' ophthalmopathy and Graves' hyperthyroidism (dated 2018 in TCRdb). At the level of the whole study: Peripheral blood was collected at initial diagnosis, before any treatment. Once sampling was done, hyperthyroidism patients were given methimazole at a starting dose of 30 mg daily, while ophthalmopathy patients were given high-dose intravenous methylprednisolone. The study used TCR beta repertoire signatures to distinguish Graves' ophthalmopathy from Graves' hyperthyroidism and to predict progression to ophthalmopathy. The independent validation cohort included under 20 hyperthyroidism patients plus 17 patients who later progressed from hyperthyroidism to ophthalmopathy. In total, 135 blood samples were TCR-sequenced: fewer than 50 ophthalmopathy, roughly 80 hyperthyroidism and some 17 hyperthyroidism-to-ophthalmopathy patients. In about 6 hyperthyroidism patients, the T-cell repertoire of thyroid tissue was compared with the T-cell repertoire of blood. To explore V-J signatures distinguishing ophthalmopathy from hyperthyroidism, a discovery set of approximately 100 patients (about 43 ophthalmopathy, roughly 60 stable hyperthyroidism) was enrolled. For training and testing, the 100 or so patients in the discovery cohort were randomly divided in a 7:3 ratio. On the study overall, not on this receptor specifically: Sample size was not predetermined statistically, and investigators were not blinded to group allocation. Most expanded thyroid clonotypes with a frequency above 0.001 also appeared in blood, which suggests that blood repertoires may reflect the immune response in the thyroid. In cross-validation, the 13-signature model distinguished ophthalmopathy from stable hyperthyroidism with around 90% sensitivity and approximately 81% specificity, while in the test set the corresponding values were roughly 80% and 75%. In validation, the model predicted ophthalmopathy progression with 70.59% sensitivity and roughly 78% specificity; some 13 predicted patients were CT-confirmed with GO in a median of about 6.1 months.

For repertoire sequencing, the TCR beta CDR3 regions were amplified from RNA transcripts. The first round was an RT-PCR using HTBI primers with the Qiagen OneStep RT-PCR kit, and this first round was followed by a second-round multiplex PCR, then size selection and purification. Sequencing of the libraries was carried out on an Illumina HiSeq2000 in paired-end mode with 100 bp reads. The paper's processing steps were these. SOAPnuke was used to process the reads, throwing out any read that had adapters, had uncalled bases, had a mean Phred below 15, or lacked an exact constant-primer or identifier match. High-quality paired reads were merged with COPE v1.2.5. Clonotypes were defined as unique nucleotide sequences and were aligned to IMGT TRB V, D and J references using MiTCR v1.1. Only V-J combinations with frequency above 0.0001 were analysed, covering around 99% of repertoires. For each V-J combination, a TCR clonal expansion and chaos score was defined as the ratio of F50 clonal expansion to chaos observed in the TCRdist matrix. Welch's t-statistics and random forest were used to reduce the features to around 13 V-J combinations, which were then used as input to a naive Bayes classifier. The Morisita-Horn index was used to measure how similar the thyroid and blood repertoires were. The public reads were run again by TCRdb, first through fastp at Q25 and then through MiXCR, and only productive beta chains were kept. Rows matching on CDR3 protein sequence are summarized as one entry with the most common DNA and genes. None of the V and J calls come from the authors' own analysis; TCRdb made them. Counted in this sample were about 170,000 distinct CDR3 sequences; less than 45% of them appeared once. The ten largest clones add up to around 5.5% of the sample.

Ophthalmopathy patients were characterized by moderately to severely active disease, a Clinical Activity Score of at least 3, a NOSPECS grade of at least 4, and a disease duration under 3 months. Patients were excluded if they had other autoimmune diseases, uncontrolled infections, pregnancy or lactation. Diagnosis relied on clinical symptoms, serum thyroxine, TRAb, thyroid ultrasound and orbital computed tomography. PBMCs were isolated from more than 8 ml of fresh peripheral blood by Ficoll-Paque density gradient centrifugation. Trizol reagent was used to extract the total RNA, and its quality was then checked on an Agilent 2100 Bioanalyzer. In its sample, this clonotype was seen many times. It has no known antigen specificity. Qualities for individual bases were not recorded, and no much larger clone is one base off. The junction shows trimming of 7 bases on V and 1 base on J, plus 19 bases between the germline ends. Measured from the cysteine to the phenylalanine, the CDR3 is 16 residues long. Solely the CDR3 DNA is kept, with 48 bases framed from the first base. CDR1 MNHEY and CDR2 SVGEGT were looked up in the germline V gene.

The sequenced sample consisted of peripheral blood. Recombination connected TRBV6-2 or TRBV6-3 to TRBJ1-1, with a weak D call of TRBD1 (5 bases match). The clonotype comes from a woman aged 40-49 years with Graves' ophthalmopathy. Donor details come from another sample of the same person, matched by shared clones. The nucleotides are TGTGCCAGCACCCCGGGCCCCAGGGCGCCGAACACTGAAGCTTTCTTT. Translated, this gives CASTPGPRAPNTEAFF.